Listed below are T cell receptor beta chains from one sample, sequenced in a study of graft-versus-host responses after intestinal transplantation. Data came from immunoSEQ multiplex PCR; TCRdb stores just in-frame clones and leaves some out. The sample has over 45,000 clones, roughly 89% seen once. Sample: PBMCs, taken 26 days after transplant. The receptors here all came from a human patient who received an intestinal transplant, so some T cells may come from the graft donor. Both conserved end residues are part of each CDR3. Each record gives: V gene, J gene, clone size, D gene, CDR3 protein, CDR3 DNA. A D gene is named only where the DNA matches it firmly. A clone size is listed for some rows: how often the clone was seen (once, few, many), or a class if it is expanded.

v_gene: TRBV7-6
j_gene: TRBJ2-5
abundance: NA
d_gene: NA
CDR3aa: CASSLGPGTIHQETQYF
CDR3nt: TGTGCCAGCAGCTTAGGTCCCGGGACAATACACCAAGAGACCCAGTACTTC

v_gene: TRBV29-1
j_gene: TRBJ1-2
abundance: NA
d_gene: NA
CDR3aa: CSVVAPGYGYTF
CDR3nt: TGCAGCGTTGTGGCTCCAGGCTATGGCTACACCTTC

v_gene: TRBV10-3
j_gene: TRBJ1-1
abundance: NA
d_gene: NA
CDR3aa: CAISTGNTEAFF
CDR3nt: TGTGCCATCAGTACAGGGAACACTGAAGCTTTCTTT

v_gene: TRBV28
j_gene: TRBJ1-2
abundance: NA
d_gene: NA
CDR3aa: CASSLVWGGYTF
CDR3nt: TGTGCCAGCAGTTTAGTGTGGGGCGGCTACACCTTC

v_gene: TRBV9
j_gene: TRBJ2-3
abundance: NA
d_gene: TRBD2
CDR3aa: CASSASGRSTDTQYF
CDR3nt: TGTGCCAGCAGCGCTAGCGGGAGGAGTACAGATACGCAGTATTTT

v_gene: TRBV19
j_gene: TRBJ2-1
abundance: NA
d_gene: TRBD1
CDR3aa: CASRWGTGSHDEQFF
CDR3nt: TGTGCCAGTAGATGGGGGACAGGGTCACACGATGAGCAGTTCTTC

v_gene: TRBV27
j_gene: TRBJ1-5
abundance: once
d_gene: TRBD1
CDR3aa: CASSSGQGYQPQHF
CDR3nt: TGTGCCAGCAGTTCGGGACAGGGGTATCAGCCCCAGCATTTT

v_gene: TRBV6-5
j_gene: TRBJ1-1
abundance: NA
d_gene: TRBD1
CDR3aa: CATRQGRGTEAFF
CDR3nt: TGTGCCACCCGACAGGGCCGAGGCACTGAAGCTTTCTTT

v_gene: TRBV30
j_gene: TRBJ2-1
abundance: NA
d_gene: TRBD2
CDR3aa: CAASGGSYNEQFF
CDR3nt: TGTGCCGCGAGCGGGGGCTCCTACAATGAGCAGTTCTTC

v_gene: TRBV28
j_gene: TRBJ2-7
abundance: NA
d_gene: TRBD1
CDR3aa: CASSLYTGEHEQYF
CDR3nt: TGTGCCAGCAGTTTATACACAGGGGAGCACGAGCAGTACTTC

v_gene: TRBV19
j_gene: TRBJ1-5
abundance: NA
d_gene: NA
CDR3aa: CASSPQRPSAGQPQHF
CDR3nt: TGTGCCAGTAGCCCCCAGAGACCTTCTGCGGGGCAGCCCCAGCATTTT

v_gene: TRBV6-1
j_gene: TRBJ2-3
abundance: NA
d_gene: TRBD2
CDR3aa: CASMRSGSTDTQYF
CDR3nt: TGTGCCAGCATGCGTAGCGGGAGCACAGATACGCAGTATTTT

v_gene: TRBV28
j_gene: TRBJ1-2
abundance: NA
d_gene: NA
CDR3aa: CASSTKTGSRGYTF
CDR3nt: TGTGCCAGCAGTACAAAAACAGGGTCGAGAGGCTACACCTTC

v_gene: TRBV7-3
j_gene: TRBJ2-1
abundance: NA
d_gene: NA
CDR3aa: CASSFEVPGEQFF
CDR3nt: TGTGCCAGCAGTTTTGAGGTCCCGGGGGAGCAGTTCTTC

v_gene: TRBV2
j_gene: TRBJ2-1
abundance: NA
d_gene: TRBD2
CDR3aa: CASSSGRTYNEQFF
CDR3nt: TGTGCCAGCTCTAGCGGGAGGACCTACAATGAGCAGTTCTTC

v_gene: TRBV7-9
j_gene: TRBJ2-5
abundance: NA
d_gene: TRBD2
CDR3aa: CASSPASLAGTTQYF
CDR3nt: TGTGCCAGCAGCCCAGCGTCGCTAGCGGGGACGACCCAGTACTTC

v_gene: TRBV5-6
j_gene: TRBJ2-3
abundance: NA
d_gene: NA
CDR3aa: CASSLDADTDTQYF
CDR3nt: TGTGCCAGCAGCTTGGATGCAGACACAGATACGCAGTATTTT

v_gene: TRBV6-1
j_gene: TRBJ2-7
abundance: once
d_gene: TRBD2
CDR3aa: CASSPGGEQYF
CDR3nt: TGTGCCAGCAGTCCGGGGGGCGAGCAGTACTTC

v_gene: TRBV6-4
j_gene: TRBJ2-1
abundance: many
d_gene: TRBD2
CDR3aa: CASSDSSGGANEQFF
CDR3nt: TGTGCCAGCAGTGACTCTAGCGGGGGGGCCAATGAGCAGTTCTTC

v_gene: TRBV10-3
j_gene: TRBJ2-7
abundance: NA
d_gene: NA
CDR3aa: CAISTEPGVSYEQYF
CDR3nt: TGTGCCATCAGTACAGAACCAGGGGTCTCCTACGAGCAGTACTTC

v_gene: TRBV4-2
j_gene: TRBJ2-1
abundance: NA
d_gene: TRBD2
CDR3aa: CASSQVGAGVYNEQFF
CDR3nt: TGTGCCAGCAGCCAAGTCGGGGCGGGGGTATACAATGAGCAGTTCTTC

v_gene: TRBV6-1
j_gene: TRBJ2-5
abundance: few
d_gene: TRBD1
CDR3aa: CASGLLPGQQETQYF
CDR3nt: TGTGCCAGCGGCCTACTACCGGGACAGCAAGAGACCCAGTACTTC

v_gene: TRBV4-1
j_gene: TRBJ2-2
abundance: NA
d_gene: NA
CDR3aa: CASSPLQVAGELFF
CDR3nt: TGCGCCAGCAGCCCTCTCCAGGTTGCCGGGGAGCTGTTTTTT

v_gene: TRBV7-9
j_gene: TRBJ2-2
abundance: NA
d_gene: TRBD2
CDR3aa: CASRPLTGGPGELFF
CDR3nt: TGTGCCAGCAGGCCCCTGACGGGGGGGCCTGGGGAGCTGTTTTTT

v_gene: TRBV30
j_gene: TRBJ1-5
abundance: NA
d_gene: TRBD1
CDR3aa: CAYSRGTGQPQHF
CDR3nt: TGTGCCTACTCCAGGGGGACTGGCCAGCCCCAGCATTTT